A selection of T cell receptor beta chains follows, all from one sample in a study of blood T cell repertoires in COVID-19. The repertoire was sequenced with immunoSEQ multiplex PCR; TCRdb's copy has only in-frame clones and lacks some. The sample consists of 300,000 or so clones, roughly 82% of them appearing once. Sequences were obtained from peripheral blood. All receptors come from a woman in her fifties or sixties with acute or convalescent COVID-19. Each CDR3 is given with its conserved first and last residue. Fields, in order: J gene, clone size, CDR3 length, V gene, D gene, CDR3 DNA, CDR3 protein. The D gene is left open where the match is weak. The size entry is marked missing in some rows and otherwise reads once, few, many or a size class.

TRBJ2-7 | . | 14 | TRBV6-5 | TRBD2 | TGTGCCAGCAGGGGCGGACTAGCGGCCTACGAGCAGTACTTC | CASRGGLAAYEQYF
TRBJ1-2 | . | 15 | TRBV10-3 | TRBD1 | TGTGCCATCAGTGAGATGGACAGGGGAGGAAATGGCTACACCTTC | CAISEMDRGGNGYTF
TRBJ2-7 | . | 12 | TRBV2 | TRBD1 | TGTGCCAGCAGTGAAAGGGGACAGGGCCTGTACTTC | CASSERGQGLYF
TRBJ2-2 | . | 15 | TRBV4-3 | . | TGCGCCAGTCAAGCCAGGAGGGGCGGGATCGGGGAGCTGTTTTTT | CASQARRGGIGELFF
TRBJ1-5 | . | 14 | TRBV7-2 | TRBD1 | TGTGCCAGCAGCGAAGGGGGCCGCAATCAGCCCCAGCATTTT | CASSEGGRNQPQHF
TRBJ2-3 | . | 14 | TRBV5-4 | . | TGTGCCAGCAGCTCCCCTTTCTTAGTGGATACGCAGTATTTT | CASSSPFLVDTQYF
TRBJ1-4 | . | 15 | TRBV9 | . | TGTGCCAGCAGCGTAGGAGGGAACAATAATGAAAAACTGTTTTTT | CASSVGGNNNEKLFF
TRBJ2-7 | . | 15 | TRBV18 | . | TGTGCCAGCTCACCAGCGGTAGACAGACCCTACGAGCAGTACTTC | CASSPAVDRPYEQYF
TRBJ2-7 | . | 16 | TRBV5-4 | TRBD2 | TGTGCCAGCAGCTGGACCCCCGGGACTAGCAGGTACGAGCAGTACTTC | CASSWTPGTSRYEQYF
TRBJ1-5 | few | 19 | TRBV28 | . | TGTGCCAGCAGTTTATTAGGATATAAAGACAGGTATAGCAATCAGCCCCAGCATTTT | CASSLLGYKDRYSNQPQHF
TRBJ2-1 | . | 14 | TRBV5-5 | . | TGTGCCAGCAGCGGCCCCGGGTATGGCAATGAGCAGTTCTTC | CASSGPGYGNEQFF
TRBJ2-2 | . | 16 | TRBV13 | TRBD2 | TGTGCCAGCAGCTTAGGGGTAGCGGGGGCCTTCGGGGAGCTGTTTTTT | CASSLGVAGAFGELFF
TRBJ2-2 | . | 14 | TRBV7-7 | . | TGTGCCAGCAGCTCTACGGGGAGCGGCGGGGAGCTGTTTTTT | CASSSTGSGGELFF
TRBJ2-1 | once | 14 | TRBV30 | . | TGTGCCTGCCGCCCCAGCGGATTAAGAAGTGAGCAGTTCTTC | CACRPSGLRSEQFF